The 24 T cell receptor beta chains below all came from one sample that was sequenced in a study of PD-1 blockade in classical Hodgkin lymphoma (TCRdb year 2020). Libraries were made using the immunoSEQ multiplex PCR assay. Imported from immuneACCESS, the table was reduced by TCRdb to in-frame sequences with V and J called. These copies leave out some clones; in studies compared against another copy, an unresolved V gene accounts for under half, and the cause of the remainder is not known. Here the sample has about 27,000 clones; approximately 81% occur a single time. Of the sample, about 32% is held by the ten largest clones. In light of the paper, this sample's time point label describes: cycle 2 day 1 (C2D1) of nivolumab. Relapse after autologous stem cell transplantation had occurred in all trial patients, and cohorts A, B and C were distinguished by prior brentuximab vedotin exposure. This specimen was peripheral blood mononuclear cells (PBMCs), taken before the second cycle of nivolumab. These receptors originate from a human donor with classical Hodgkin lymphoma.

The chain employs TRBV7-3 and TRBJ2-3; 8 bases agree with TRBD2. V lost 3 bases to trimming and J lost 4 bases; unmatched junction nucleotides: 6. The CDR3 spans 15 residues. The V gene's germline CDR1 is SGHTA and CDR2 FQGTGA. The CDR3 sequence is CASSFRRGVADTQYF. CDR3 DNA sequence: TGTGCCAGCAGCTTCAGGCGGGGGGTTGCAGATACGCAGTATTTT.

This clone was picked up a small number of times. The rearrangement links TRBV29-1 to TRBJ1-1; D remains unclear. The CDR3 contains 13 residues. Germline assignment: CDR1 SQVTM and CDR2 ANQGSEA. Between the trimmed V and J ends, which lost 4 bases and 1 base, there was a span of 10 bases. CDR3 sequence (DNA): TGCAGCGTTGCAGGCGAGAGGAACACTGAAGCTTTCTTT. As protein: CSVAGERNTEAFF.

V gene TRBV11-3 combines with J gene TRBJ2-3; TRBD1 matches at 7 bases. After removal of 3 bases from V and 5 bases from J, the junction contained 5 bases not matched to a gene. The germline V gene has CDR1 SGHNT and CDR2 YENEEA. The CDR3 has 14 residues. CDR3 loop: CASSFGQVEDTQYF. CDR3 in DNA: TGTGCCAGCAGCTTCGGACAGGTGGAAGATACGCAGTATTTT.

In this sample, this clone turned up once. V usage is TRBV6-6 and J usage is TRBJ1-1, with a possible D match to TRBD1 (6 bases). V lost 4 bases and J 4 bases, leaving 13 bases between the germline ends. The CDR3 contains 14 residues. Germline loops: CDR1 MNHNY, CDR2 SVGAGI (reference sequence). The CDR3 sequence is CASSSVQGGTEAFF. The DNA for the CDR3 is TGTGCCAGCAGTTCAGTACAGGGAGGCACTGAAGCTTTCTTT.

The J gene is TRBJ1-6, the V gene TRBV30; D gene uncertain. Trimming shortened V by 0 bases and J by 0 bases, and 12 bases separated the two germline ends. This CDR3 has 17 residues. Germline values: CDR1 GTSNPN, CDR2 SVGIG (reference sequence). The DNA for the CDR3 is TGTGCCTGGAGTGTACTGGCCGAGAGCTCCTATAATTCACCCCTCCACTTT. It yields the protein CAWSVLAESSYNSPLHF.

This chain uses TRBV11-1 with TRBJ2-5; 8 positions match TRBD1. The CDR3 spans 17 residues. V gave up 0 bases and J gave up 2 bases; unmatched junction bases: 8. Germline CDR1 SGHAT, CDR2 FQDESV (reference sequence). The CDR3 loop is CASSLALYRGNQETQYF. The CDR3 DNA reads as TGTGCCAGCAGCTTAGCGCTTTACAGGGGGAATCAAGAGACCCAGTACTTC.

This clone qualifies as medium-sized. J is TRBJ2-7 and V is TRBV29-1; D gene unclear. CDR1 SQVTM and CDR2 ANQGSEA come from the germline V gene. This CDR3 is 13 amino acids long. Trimming left V 6 bases short and J 0 bases short, with 12 bases between. The chain's CDR3 is CSVGASLSYEQYF. In nucleotides, the CDR3 is TGCAGCGTCGGAGCCTCCCTCTCCTACGAGCAGTACTTC.

J is TRBJ2-7 and V is TRBV5-1; D perhaps matches TRBD1 (5 bases). This CDR3 contains 12 residues. V lost 2 bases, J lost 8 bases, and 11 bases lay in between. Germline assignment: CDR1 SGHRS and CDR2 YFSETQ. The CDR3 DNA follows: TGCGCCAGCAGCTTCAATATGGACAAGCAGTACTTC. Amino acid sequence: CASSFNMDKQYF.

V and J are TRBV6-1 and TRBJ2-5, with 9 bases aligning to TRBD2. Per the germline V gene, CDR1 is MNHNS and CDR2 is SASEGT. Trimming removed 4 bases from V and 7 bases from J; junction bases left unmatched: 16. CDR3 length equals 17 residues. Here the CDR3 reads CASSVILLAGLPGTQYF. DNA for the CDR3: TGTGCCAGCAGTGTAATTCTCCTAGCGGGGCTCCCTGGGACCCAGTACTTC.

This clone has just a few counts. V and J are TRBV14 and TRBJ1-2; TRBD1 agrees at 10 bases. V was clipped by 4 bases and J by 9 bases; unmatched bases: 8. CDR3 length equals 14 residues. Germline CDR1 reads SGHDN; CDR2 reads FVKESK. CDR3 residues: CASSRGGTGERYTF. The CDR3 region has the DNA TGTGCCAGCAGCCGAGGAGGGACAGGGGAGCGCTACACCTTC.

This clone was picked up a small number of times. V usage is TRBV29-1 and J usage is TRBJ1-1; unclear D gene. This CDR3 region has 10 residues. In germline, CDR1 is SQVTM, CDR2 ANQGSEA. V dropped 5 bases and J dropped 8 bases, with 9 bases sitting between them. This CDR3 reads CSVLDVEAFF. CDR3 in DNA: TGCAGCGTTTTGGACGTCGAAGCTTTCTTT.

The chain links TRBV27 to TRBJ1-2; D gene ambiguous. The CDR3 consists of 14 residues. V lost 5 bases, J lost 2 bases, and 12 bases lay in between. CDR1 is MNHEY, CDR2 SMNVEV, per germline (reference sequence). CDR3 protein: CASSTGRQNYGYTF. CDR3 DNA: TGTGCCAGCAGTACCGGACGGCAAAACTATGGCTACACCTTC.

This chain links TRBV7-9 with TRBJ2-2, with D possibly matching TRBD1 (6 bases). CDR1 is SEHNR and CDR2 is FQNEAQ in the germline V gene (reference sequence). CDR3 length equals 17 residues. Trimming removed 5 bases from V and 2 bases from J, with 18 bases in between. CDR3 in DNA: TGTGCCAGCAGCCCCACTTCCGGGACAACCAACACCGGGGAGCTGTTTTTT. Its translation is CASSPTSGTTNTGELFF.

V gene TRBV9 combines with J gene TRBJ2-1, with D unclear. Trimming removed 3 bases at V and 9 bases at J, with 13 bases between. CDR3 length: 13 residues. Germline assignment: CDR1 SGDLS and CDR2 YYNGEE. CDR3 in amino acids: CASSALIITEQFF. The CDR3 DNA reads as TGTGCCAGCAGCGCCCTTATAATTACTGAGCAGTTCTTC. Variable domain in full (rest from reference TRBV9 and TRBJ2-1): DSGVTQTPKHLITATGQRVTLRCSPRSGDLSVYWYQQSLDQGLQFLIQYYNGEERAKGNILERFSAQQFPDLHSELNLSSLELGDSALYFCASSALIITEQFFGPGTRLTVL.

V gene TRBV4-2 combines with J gene TRBJ1-5; 7 positions match TRBD1. The V and J ends lost 2 bases and 7 bases, in that order; junction bases with no gene match: 8. The CDR3 extends over 15 amino acids. Germline-derived CDR1 and CDR2 are LGHNA and YNFKEQ. The CDR3 DNA reads as TGTGCCAGCAGCCAACCAGAACAGGGGAGGCAGCCCCAGCATTTT. It codes for CASSQPEQGRQPQHF.

The rearrangement links TRBV28 to TRBJ1-1, with 8 nucleotides matching TRBD1. The germline gives CDR1 MDHEN, CDR2 SYDVKM. Unmatched junction bases numbered 8, after V lost 6 bases and J lost 2 bases. The CDR3 runs to 15 residues. CDR3 amino acids: CASRTGVPGNTEAFF. The CDR3 DNA sequence: TGTGCCAGCAGGACAGGGGTCCCTGGCAACACTGAAGCTTTCTTT.

The CDR3, as DNA: TGTGCCAGCAGTGTACGAGAGACCCAGTACTTC. Amino acids: CASSVRETQYF. V gene TRBV2 combines with J gene TRBJ2-5; D is ambiguous. CDR1 and CDR2 (germline): SNHLY, FYNNEI. The CDR3 totals 11 residues. V dropped 4 bases and J dropped 4 bases, with 4 bases sitting between them.

The CDR3 is CASSPGHGENTEAFF. The CDR3 DNA reads TGCGCCAGCAGCCCCGGCCACGGGGAGAACACTGAAGCTTTCTTT. This chain links TRBV5-1 with TRBJ1-1, with D unclear. Germline CDR1 and CDR2: SGHRS and YFSETQ. The length of the CDR3 is 15 residues. Between the trimmed V and J ends, which lost 4 bases and 1 base, there was a span of 14 bases. Based on the CDR3 plus reference TRBV5-1 and TRBJ1-1, the full variable domain is KAGVTQTPRYLIKTRGQQVTLSCSPISGHRSVSWYQQTPGQGLQFLFEYFSETQRNKGNFPGRFSGRQFSNSRSEMNVSTLELGDSALYLCASSPGHGENTEAFFGQGTRLTVV.

This chain connects TRBV2 to TRBJ1-2; D perhaps matches TRBD1 (5 bases). Germline V gene data show CDR1 as SNHLY and CDR2 as FYNNEI. The ends were cut back, 7 bases at V and 5 bases at J, with 17 bases in the middle. The CDR3 sequence is 14 residues long. CDR3 in amino acids: CASMPGPSLYGYTF. The CDR3 region has the DNA TGTGCCAGCATGCCGGGACCGTCGCTTTATGGCTACACCTTC.

The chain links TRBV9 to TRBJ2-7, with 11 bases matching TRBD2. The CDR3 spans 16 residues. The V gene's germline CDR1 is SGDLS and CDR2 YYNGEE. J gave up 1 base and V 3 bases, and 6 bases lay outside the gene matches. The CDR3 DNA follows: TGTGCCAGCAGCGGCGGCGGGACTAGCGGATCCTACGAGCAGTACTTC. Translation: CASSGGGTSGSYEQYF.

The chain is built from TRBV5-1 and TRBJ1-2; 9 nucleotides match TRBD1. J lost 6 bases, V lost 3 bases, and 0 bases had no gene match. The CDR3 spans 12 residues. CDR1 and CDR2 (germline): SGHRS, YFSETQ. CDR3 sequence (DNA): TGCGCCAGCAGCTGGGACAGGGATGGCTACACCTTC. It encodes CASSWDRDGYTF.

This clone was observed a handful of times. The chain joins TRBV2 to TRBJ2-1; 9 bases align to TRBD1. Unmatched junction bases numbered 6, after V lost 3 bases and J lost 6 bases. The CDR3 is 15 residues long. Germline CDR1 reads SNHLY; CDR2 reads FYNNEI. CDR3 loop: CASSEWDRALNEQFF. The CDR3 nucleotides read TGTGCCAGCAGTGAGTGGGACAGGGCTCTCAATGAGCAGTTCTTC.

This chain links TRBV19 with TRBJ1-1, with 7 bases fitting TRBD1. Losses at the gene ends were 4 bases for V and 8 bases for J; bases not matched to a gene: 13. Germline V lookup: CDR1 LNHDA, CDR2 SQIVND (reference sequence). The length of the CDR3 is 15 residues. The CDR3 reads CASSRSRGEGSEAFF. In DNA form, the CDR3 reads TGTGCCAGTAGTAGGTCCAGGGGGGAGGGCTCCGAAGCTTTCTTT. The full variable domain, its missing parts supplied by reference TRBV19 and TRBJ1-1, is DGGITQSPKYLFRKEGQNVTLSCEQNLNHDAMYWYRQDPGQGLRLIYYSQIVNDFQKGDIAEGYSVSREKKESFPLTVTSAQKNPTAFYLCASSRSRGEGSEAFFGQGTRLTVV.

The CDR3 reads CASSSHYRAMNTEAFF. In DNA form, the CDR3 reads TGTGCCAGCAGCTCCCACTACAGGGCTATGAACACTGAAGCTTTCTTT. The chain joins TRBV13 to TRBJ1-1; D might be TRBD1 (6 bases). The V end lost 4 bases, the J end lost 0 bases, and 15 bases lay between the germline ends. Looked up from germline, CDR1 is PRHDT and CDR2 is FYEKMQ (reference sequence). This CDR3 contains 16 residues.